The T cell receptor (beta chain) described here comes from a study of blood T cells in healthy people across ages (dated by TCRdb to 2013 to 2016). With regard to the full study: In model experiments, template switching captured about one uniquely barcoded TCR beta cDNA molecule for every two T cells. For two donors (one aged 18 to 29 and one aged 80 or older), the study analyzed two additional independent replicas of 1 million unique cDNA reads from the same blood draw. The donors were split into four age groups: young (average about 15 years), middle-aged (around 40), aged (62) and long-lived (under 85). To track age-related changes in TCR beta repertoire diversity, the study relied on deep sequencing normalized with unique cDNA molecular identifiers. Donors of different ages were randomly distributed across sequencing lanes to avoid experimental bias.

Preparation of the library involved 5' RACE. A second about 7 to 12 cycle PCR used a sample-barcoded 5' primer and a J-beta primer mix. A template-switch 5' adaptor carrying 12 random nucleotides introduced a unique molecular identifier onto each TCR beta cDNA molecule. At least 3 million CDR3-containing paired-end reads were obtained from each sample. The Mint cDNA synthesis kit, primed by a TRBC-specific oligonucleotide, was used to synthesize first-strand cDNA from all RNA. Following uracil-DNA glycosylase treatment, all cDNA underwent a first 18-cycle PCR with the universal primers M1SS and BC2_uni_R. The study's own analysis went as follows. For normalization, 1 million high-quality reads, each with a distinct molecular identifier, were randomly selected from each sample. Reads with shared molecular identifiers were discarded instead of being binned into consensus sequences. MiTCR, with a Q25 quality threshold and the strictest error-elimination algorithm, was used for CDR3 identification, clonotype clustering and error correction. A nonparametric unseen species model with Euler transformation was used to estimate lower-bound total TCR beta diversity. The public sequencing data were trimmed at Q25 with fastp and processed into clonotypes with MiXCR by TCRdb, which kept only in-frame beta chains. Duplicate CDR3 protein sequences are folded into a single record with the most common DNA and genes. TCRdb, rather than the study authors, made the V and J calls. This sample comprises around 2 million distinct CDR3 sequences, 35% to 50% of them detected only once. Of the sample, roughly 23% is held by the ten largest clones.

Beyond this particular receptor, the publication reports: Because donor CMV infection status was unknown, age-related changes in expanded clonotypes were potentially confounded. The percentage of naive T cells measured by flow cytometry correlated strongly with observed TCR beta diversity. As age increased, observed TCR beta diversity per million T cells dropped in a roughly linear way, and a significant reduction was already evident by age 40. Compared with the aged group, the long-lived group had more naive CD4+ T cells, fewer expanded clones and increased TCR diversity, a pattern suggesting age selection. Bulk unsorted PBMC profiling prevented conclusive comparison of naive and antigen-experienced compartments. Estimates of total diversity based on one million sequenced T cells were regarded as lower bounds and as underestimates.

To note about this clonotype: The clone's antigen remains unknown. The input lacks base qualities; no much larger clone sits a single base away.

The roughly 39 donors, aged roughly 6 to 95 years, were systemically healthy Caucasian individuals from Russia. Each donor gave about 9.8 milliliters of peripheral blood, drawn into EDTA-treated Vacutainer tubes. Ficoll-Paque density-gradient centrifugation was used to isolate PBMCs, with at least 7 million obtained per sample. Total RNA was extracted from PBMCs with Trizol reagent, with at least 5.5 micrograms obtained per sample. Naive CD45RAhigh/CD27high T cell percentages were measured by flow cytometry on a PBMC aliquot from every donor. CDR3 length: 18 amino acids, cysteine to phenylalanine. The read is trimmed to its CDR3 DNA, 54 bases read in frame from base 1. From a lookup of the germline V gene, CDR1 and CDR2 are MGHRA and YSYEKL. The germline V end is reduced by 0 bases and the J end by 0 bases; junction bases left unmatched: 5.

The source material was blood. The receptor comes from a human donor in good health. The rearrangement joined TRBV4-1 to TRBJ2-6; 7 bases in the junction line up with TRBD1. The CDR3 protein is CASSQDYRGSSGANVLTF. DNA sequence: TGCGCCAGCAGCCAAGACTACAGGGGAAGCTCTGGGGCCAACGTCCTGACTTTC.